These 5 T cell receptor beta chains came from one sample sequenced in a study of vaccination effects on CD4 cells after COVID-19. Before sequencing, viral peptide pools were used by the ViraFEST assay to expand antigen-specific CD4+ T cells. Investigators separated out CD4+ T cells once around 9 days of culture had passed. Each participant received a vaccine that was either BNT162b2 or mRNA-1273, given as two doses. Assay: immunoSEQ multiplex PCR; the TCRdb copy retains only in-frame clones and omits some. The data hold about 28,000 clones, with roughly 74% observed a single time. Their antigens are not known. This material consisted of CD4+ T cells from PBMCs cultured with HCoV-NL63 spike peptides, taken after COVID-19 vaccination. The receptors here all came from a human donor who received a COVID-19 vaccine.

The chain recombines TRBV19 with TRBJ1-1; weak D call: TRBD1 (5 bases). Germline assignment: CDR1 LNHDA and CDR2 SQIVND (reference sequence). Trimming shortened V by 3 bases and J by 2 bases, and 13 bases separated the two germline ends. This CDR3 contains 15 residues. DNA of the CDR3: TGTGCCAGTAGTATTTGGGACCCTACAAACACTGAAGCTTTCTTT. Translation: CASSIWDPTNTEAFF.

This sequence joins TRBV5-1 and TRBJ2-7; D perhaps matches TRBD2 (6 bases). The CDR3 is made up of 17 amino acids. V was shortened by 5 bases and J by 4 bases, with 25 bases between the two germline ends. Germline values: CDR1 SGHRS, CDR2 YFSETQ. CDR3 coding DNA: TGCGCCAGCAGTTCACGGCTGGGGAGGAGGTTGAATTACGAGCAGTACTTC. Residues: CASSSRLGRRLNYEQYF.

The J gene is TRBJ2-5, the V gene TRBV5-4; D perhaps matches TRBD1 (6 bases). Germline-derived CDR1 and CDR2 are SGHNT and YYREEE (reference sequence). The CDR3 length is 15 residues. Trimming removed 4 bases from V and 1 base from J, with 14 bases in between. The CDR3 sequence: CASSGAGTLQETQYF. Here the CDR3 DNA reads TGTGCCAGCAGCGGGGCCGGGACACTCCAAGAGACCCAGTACTTC.

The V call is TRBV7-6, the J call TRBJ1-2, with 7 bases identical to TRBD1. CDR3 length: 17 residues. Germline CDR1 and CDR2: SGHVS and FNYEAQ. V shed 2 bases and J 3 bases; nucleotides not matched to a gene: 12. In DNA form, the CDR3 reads TGTGCCAGCAGCTTACCCGGACAGGTGGGGGCGGACTATGGCTACACCTTC. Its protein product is CASSLPGQVGADYGYTF. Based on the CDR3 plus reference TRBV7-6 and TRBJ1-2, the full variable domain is GAGVSQSPRYKVTKRGQDVALRCDPISGHVSLYWYRQALGQGPEFLTYFNYEAQQDKSGLPNDRFSAERPEGSISTLTIQRTEQRDSAMYRCASSLPGQVGADYGYTFGSGTRLTVV.

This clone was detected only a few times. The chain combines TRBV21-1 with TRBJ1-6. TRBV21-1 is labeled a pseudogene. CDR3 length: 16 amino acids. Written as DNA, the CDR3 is TGTGCCAGCAGCAAATCTTGCGGGTCCTATAATTCACCCCTCCACTTT. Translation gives CASSKSCGSYNSPLHF.